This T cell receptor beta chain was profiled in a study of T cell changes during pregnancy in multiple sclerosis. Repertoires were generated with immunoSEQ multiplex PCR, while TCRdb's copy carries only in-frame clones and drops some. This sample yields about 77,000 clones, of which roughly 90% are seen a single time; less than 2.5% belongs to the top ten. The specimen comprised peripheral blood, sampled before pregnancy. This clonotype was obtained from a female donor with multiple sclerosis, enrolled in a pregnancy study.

This CDR3 reads CASRFGGDRGNHYGYTF. For the CDR3, the DNA is TGTGCCAGTAGGTTCGGGGGGGACAGGGGGAACCACTATGGCTACACCTTC. The rearrangement uses TRBV19 and TRBJ1-2; 11 nucleotides align to TRBD1. Trimming at V came to 6 bases and at J to 3 bases, leaving 12 bases not matched to a gene. The CDR3 sequence is 17 residues long. Germline CDR1 reads LNHDA; CDR2 reads SQIVND (reference sequence).